The present TCR beta chain was sequenced within a study of T cell repertoires in cytomegalovirus infection. With regard to this clonotype: The antigen is unknown.

A single record per CDR3 protein comes from TCRdb applying MiXCR to the reads. The sample contains about 830,000 distinct CDR3 sequences, around a third of which appear only once. The CDR3 length is 16 residues. Per germline, CDR1 MNHNS and CDR2 SASEGT. V was pared by 5 bases and J by 2 bases, with 16 bases between. The TCR originated in a human donor in good health (CMV status not recorded). Some clones in this sample may be carry-over from other donors' samples. The sequenced sample was cultured CD8+ T cells from PBMCs, obtained from culture after CMV antigen stimulation. The V gene is TRBV6-1, the J gene TRBJ2-1; possibly TRBD1 for D (5 bases). CDR3 nucleotide sequence: TGTGCCAGCAGTTTCCCCCTCTCGACAGCCTACAATGAGCAGTTCTTC. Protein sequence: CASSFPLSTAYNEQFF.